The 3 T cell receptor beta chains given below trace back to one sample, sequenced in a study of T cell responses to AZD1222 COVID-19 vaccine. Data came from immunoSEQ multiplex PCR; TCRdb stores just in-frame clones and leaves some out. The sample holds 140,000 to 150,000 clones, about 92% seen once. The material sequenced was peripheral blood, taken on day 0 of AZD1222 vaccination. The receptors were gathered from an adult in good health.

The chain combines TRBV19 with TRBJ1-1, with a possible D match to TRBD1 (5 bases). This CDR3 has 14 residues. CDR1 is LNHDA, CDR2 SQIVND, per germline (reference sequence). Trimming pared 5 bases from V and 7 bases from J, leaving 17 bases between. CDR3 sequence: CASSPRGGSHEAFF. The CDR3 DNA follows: TGTGCCAGTAGTCCTCGGGGGGGGAGCCATGAAGCTTTCTTT.

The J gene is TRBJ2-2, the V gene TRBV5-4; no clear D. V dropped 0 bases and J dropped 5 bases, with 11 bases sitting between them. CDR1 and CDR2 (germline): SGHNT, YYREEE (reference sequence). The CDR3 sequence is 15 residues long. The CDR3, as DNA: TGTGCCAGCAGCTTGGATTCTCGAAAAACCGGGGAGCTGTTTTTT. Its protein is CASSLDSRKTGELFF.

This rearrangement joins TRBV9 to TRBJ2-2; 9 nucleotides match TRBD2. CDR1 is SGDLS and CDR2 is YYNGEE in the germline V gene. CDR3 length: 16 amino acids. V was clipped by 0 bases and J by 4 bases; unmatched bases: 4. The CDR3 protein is CASSVVGGGATGELFF. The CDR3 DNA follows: TGTGCCAGCAGCGTAGTTGGCGGGGGGGCCACCGGGGAGCTGTTTTTT.